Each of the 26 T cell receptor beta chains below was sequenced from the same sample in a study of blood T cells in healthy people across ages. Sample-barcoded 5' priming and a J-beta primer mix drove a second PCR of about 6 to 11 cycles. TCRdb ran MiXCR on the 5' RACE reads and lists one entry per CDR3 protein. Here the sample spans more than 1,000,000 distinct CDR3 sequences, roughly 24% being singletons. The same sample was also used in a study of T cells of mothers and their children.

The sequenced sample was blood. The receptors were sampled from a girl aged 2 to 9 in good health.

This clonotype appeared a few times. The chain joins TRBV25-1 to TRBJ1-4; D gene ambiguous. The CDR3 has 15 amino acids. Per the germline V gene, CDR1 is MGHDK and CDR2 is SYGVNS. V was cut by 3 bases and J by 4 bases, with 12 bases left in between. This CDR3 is CASSEKGRLNEKLFF. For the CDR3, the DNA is TGTGCCAGCAGTGAGAAAGGACGGCTTAATGAAAAACTGTTTTTT.

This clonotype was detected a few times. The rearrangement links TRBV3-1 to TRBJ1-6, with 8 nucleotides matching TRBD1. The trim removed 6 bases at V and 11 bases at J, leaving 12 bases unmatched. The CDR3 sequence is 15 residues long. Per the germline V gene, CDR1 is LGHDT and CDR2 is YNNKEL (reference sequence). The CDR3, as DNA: TGTGCCAGCAGACAAACGGACAGGGACATCACACCCCTCCACTTT. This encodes CASRQTDRDITPLHF.

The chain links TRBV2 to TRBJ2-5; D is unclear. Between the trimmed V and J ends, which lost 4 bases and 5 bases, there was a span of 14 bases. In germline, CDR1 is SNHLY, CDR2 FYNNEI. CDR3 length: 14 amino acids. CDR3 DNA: TGTGCCAGCAGTGTAAGCTACACGTGGGAGACCCAGTACTTC. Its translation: CASSVSYTWETQYF.

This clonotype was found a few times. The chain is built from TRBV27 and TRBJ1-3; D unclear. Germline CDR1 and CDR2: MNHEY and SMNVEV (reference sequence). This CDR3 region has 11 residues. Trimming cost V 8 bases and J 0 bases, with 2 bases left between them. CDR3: CASFSGNTIYF. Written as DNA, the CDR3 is TGTGCCAGCTTCTCTGGAAACACCATATATTTT.

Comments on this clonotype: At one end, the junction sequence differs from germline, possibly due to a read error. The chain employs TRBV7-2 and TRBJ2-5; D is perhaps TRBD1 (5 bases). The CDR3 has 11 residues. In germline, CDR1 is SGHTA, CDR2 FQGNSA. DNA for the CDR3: TGTGCCAGCAGCTTGGGGCAGTCCTCCGTTTTC. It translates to CASSLGQSSVF.

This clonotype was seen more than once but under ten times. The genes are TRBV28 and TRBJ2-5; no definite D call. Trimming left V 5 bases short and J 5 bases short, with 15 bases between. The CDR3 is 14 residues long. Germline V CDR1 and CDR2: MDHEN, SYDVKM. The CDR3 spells CASSQETPNETQYF. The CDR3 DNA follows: TGTGCCAGCAGTCAAGAGACGCCGAATGAGACCCAGTACTTC.

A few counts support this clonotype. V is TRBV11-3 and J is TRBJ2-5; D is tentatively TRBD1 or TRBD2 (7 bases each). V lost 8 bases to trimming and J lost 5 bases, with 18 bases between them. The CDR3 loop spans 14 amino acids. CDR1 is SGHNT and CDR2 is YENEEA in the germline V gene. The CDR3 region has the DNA TGTGCCAGCCGCGTGACAGGGAGGGAGGAGACCCAGTACTTC. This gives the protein CASRVTGREETQYF.

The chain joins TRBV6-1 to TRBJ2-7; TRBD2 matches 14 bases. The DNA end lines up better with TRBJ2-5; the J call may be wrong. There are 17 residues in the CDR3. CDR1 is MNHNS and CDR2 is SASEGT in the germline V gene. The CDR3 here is CASSLPTSGGALETQYF. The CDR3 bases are TGTGCCAGCAGTCTTCCGACTAGCGGGGGGGCCCTGGAGACCCAGTACTTC.

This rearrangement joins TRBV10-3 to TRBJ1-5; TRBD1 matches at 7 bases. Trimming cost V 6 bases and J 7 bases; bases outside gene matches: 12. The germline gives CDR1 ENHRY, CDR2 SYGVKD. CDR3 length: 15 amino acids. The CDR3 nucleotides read TGTGCCATCAGCGACACCGGGACAGTCTCACAGCCCCAGCATTTT. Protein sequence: CAISDTGTVSQPQHF.

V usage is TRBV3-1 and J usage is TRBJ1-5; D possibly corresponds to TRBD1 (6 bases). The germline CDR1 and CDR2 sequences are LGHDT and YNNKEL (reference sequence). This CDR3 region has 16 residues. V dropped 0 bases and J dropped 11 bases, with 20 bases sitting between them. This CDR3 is CASSQDNRVGVGTQHF. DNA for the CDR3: TGTGCCAGCAGCCAAGATAACAGGGTGGGGGTAGGAACCCAGCATTTT.

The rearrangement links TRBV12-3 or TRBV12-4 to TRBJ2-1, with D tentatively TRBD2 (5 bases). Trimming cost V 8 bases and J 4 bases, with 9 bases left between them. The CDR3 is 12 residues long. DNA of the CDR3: TGTGCCAGCGAGAGCGGTTACAATGAGCAGTTCTTC. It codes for CASESGYNEQFF.

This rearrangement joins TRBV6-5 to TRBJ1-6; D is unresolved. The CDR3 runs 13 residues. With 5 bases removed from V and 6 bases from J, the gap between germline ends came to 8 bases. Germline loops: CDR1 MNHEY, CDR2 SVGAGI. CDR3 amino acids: CASSPPGNSPLHF. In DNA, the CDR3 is TGTGCCAGCAGTCCCCCGGGTAATTCACCCCTCCACTTT.

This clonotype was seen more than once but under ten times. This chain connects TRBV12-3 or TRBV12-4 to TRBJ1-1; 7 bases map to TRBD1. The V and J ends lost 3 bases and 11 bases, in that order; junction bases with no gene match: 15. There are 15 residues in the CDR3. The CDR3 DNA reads TGTGCCAGCAGTTTTCCCGGGACAGCCACCCGACGGGCTTTCTTT. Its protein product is CASSFPGTATRRAFF.

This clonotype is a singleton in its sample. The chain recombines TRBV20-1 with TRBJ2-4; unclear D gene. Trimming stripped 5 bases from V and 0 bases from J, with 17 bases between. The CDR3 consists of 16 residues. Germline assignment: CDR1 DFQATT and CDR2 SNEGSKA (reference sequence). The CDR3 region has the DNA TGCAGTGCTTTCCGGGTCGAAGCGCTAGCCAAAAACATTCAGTACTTC. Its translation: CSAFRVEALAKNIQYF.

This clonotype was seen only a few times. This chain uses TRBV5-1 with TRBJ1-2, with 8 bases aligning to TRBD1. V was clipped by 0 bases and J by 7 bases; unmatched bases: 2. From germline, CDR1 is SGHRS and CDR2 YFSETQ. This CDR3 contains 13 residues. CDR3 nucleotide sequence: TGCGCCAGCAGCTTGGAGGACAGGGTTGGCTACACCTTC. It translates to CASSLEDRVGYTF.

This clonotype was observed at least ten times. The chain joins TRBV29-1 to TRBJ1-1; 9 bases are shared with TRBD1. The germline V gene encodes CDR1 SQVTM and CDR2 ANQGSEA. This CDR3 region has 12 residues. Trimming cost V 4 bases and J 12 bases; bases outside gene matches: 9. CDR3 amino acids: CSVGGQGLLPFF. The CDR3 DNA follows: TGCAGCGTTGGGGGACAGGGCCTGTTACCTTTCTTT.

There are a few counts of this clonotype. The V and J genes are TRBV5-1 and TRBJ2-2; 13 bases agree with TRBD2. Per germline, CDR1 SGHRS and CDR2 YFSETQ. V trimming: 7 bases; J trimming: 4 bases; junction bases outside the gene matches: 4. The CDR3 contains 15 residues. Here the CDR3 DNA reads TGCGCCAGCTGGGGGACTAGCGGGACCACCGGGGAGCTGTTTTTT. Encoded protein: CASWGTSGTTGELFF.

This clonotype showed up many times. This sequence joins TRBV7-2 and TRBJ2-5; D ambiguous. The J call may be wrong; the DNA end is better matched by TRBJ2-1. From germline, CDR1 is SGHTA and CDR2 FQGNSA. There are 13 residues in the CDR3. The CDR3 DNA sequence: TGTGCCAGCAGCTTGGTTAGAGGTAATGAGCAGTTCTTC. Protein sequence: CASSLVRGNEQFF.

CDR3 coding DNA: TGTGCCAGCGGGCTGGGGCCTAAAGAGACCCAGTACTTC. Translated: CASGLGPKETQYF. This chain joins TRBV6-2 or TRBV6-3 and TRBJ2-5, with D perhaps matching TRBD1 (5 bases). The CDR3 is 13 amino acids. CDR1 MNHEY and CDR2 SVGEGT come from the germline V gene. V was clipped by 8 bases and J by 3 bases, with 13 bases between them.

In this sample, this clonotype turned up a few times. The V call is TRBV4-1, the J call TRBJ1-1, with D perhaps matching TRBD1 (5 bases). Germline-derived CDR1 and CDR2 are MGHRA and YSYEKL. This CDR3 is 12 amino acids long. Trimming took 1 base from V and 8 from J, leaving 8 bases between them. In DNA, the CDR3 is TGCGCCAGCAGCCAAGTGGGACTCGAAGCTTTCTTT. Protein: CASSQVGLEAFF.

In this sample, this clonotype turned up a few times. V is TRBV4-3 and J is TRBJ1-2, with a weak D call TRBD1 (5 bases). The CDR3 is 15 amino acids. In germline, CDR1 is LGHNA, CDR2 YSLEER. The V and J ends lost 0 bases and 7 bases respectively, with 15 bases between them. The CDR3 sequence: CASSQDRGESFGYTF. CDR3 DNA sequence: TGCGCCAGCAGCCAAGATCGAGGGGAGTCCTTTGGCTACACCTTC.

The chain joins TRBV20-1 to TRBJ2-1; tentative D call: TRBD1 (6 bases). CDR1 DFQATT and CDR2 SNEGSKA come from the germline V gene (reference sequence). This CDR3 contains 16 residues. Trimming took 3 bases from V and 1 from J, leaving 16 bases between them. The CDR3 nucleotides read TGCAGTGCTAGGTGGACAGATTCCTTATCCTACAATGAGCAGTTCTTC. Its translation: CSARWTDSLSYNEQFF.

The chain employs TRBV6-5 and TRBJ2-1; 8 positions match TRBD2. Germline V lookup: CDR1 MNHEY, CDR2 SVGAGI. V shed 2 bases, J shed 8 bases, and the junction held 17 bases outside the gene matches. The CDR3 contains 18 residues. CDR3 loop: CASSYGAGVPLNSDEQFF. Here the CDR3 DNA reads TGTGCCAGCAGTTACGGAGCGGGAGTCCCCCTTAACAGCGATGAGCAGTTCTTC.

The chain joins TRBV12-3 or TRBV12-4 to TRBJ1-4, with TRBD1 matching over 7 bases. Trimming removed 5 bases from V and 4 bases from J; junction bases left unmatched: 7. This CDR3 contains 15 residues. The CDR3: CASSETGTYNEKLFF. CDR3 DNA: TGTGCCAGCAGTGAGACAGGGACTTATAATGAAAAACTGTTTTTT.

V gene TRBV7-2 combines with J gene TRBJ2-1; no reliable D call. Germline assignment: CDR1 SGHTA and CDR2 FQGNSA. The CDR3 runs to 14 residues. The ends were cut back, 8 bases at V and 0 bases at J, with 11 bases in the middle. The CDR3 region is CASFGRSSYNEQFF. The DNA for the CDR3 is TGTGCCAGCTTCGGACGTAGCTCCTACAATGAGCAGTTCTTC.

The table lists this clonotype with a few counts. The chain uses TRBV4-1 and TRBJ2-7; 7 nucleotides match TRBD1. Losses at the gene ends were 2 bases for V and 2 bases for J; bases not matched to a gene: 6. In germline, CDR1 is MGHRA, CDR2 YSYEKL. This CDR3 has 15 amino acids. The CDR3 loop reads CASSQIDRDAYEQYF. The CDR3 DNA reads TGCGCCAGCAGCCAAATTGACAGGGATGCCTACGAGCAGTACTTC.